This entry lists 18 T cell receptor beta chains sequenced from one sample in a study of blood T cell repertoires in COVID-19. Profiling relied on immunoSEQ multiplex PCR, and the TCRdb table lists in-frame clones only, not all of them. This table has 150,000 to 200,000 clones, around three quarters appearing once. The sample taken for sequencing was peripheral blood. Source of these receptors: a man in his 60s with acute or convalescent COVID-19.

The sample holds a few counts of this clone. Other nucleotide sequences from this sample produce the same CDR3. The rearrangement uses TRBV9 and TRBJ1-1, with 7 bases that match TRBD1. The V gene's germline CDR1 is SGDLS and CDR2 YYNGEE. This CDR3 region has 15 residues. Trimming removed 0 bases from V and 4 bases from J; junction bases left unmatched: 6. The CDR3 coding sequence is TGTGCCAGCAGCGTAGACGAGGGGGCAGGCACTGAAGCTTTCTTT. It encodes CASSVDEGAGTEAFF.

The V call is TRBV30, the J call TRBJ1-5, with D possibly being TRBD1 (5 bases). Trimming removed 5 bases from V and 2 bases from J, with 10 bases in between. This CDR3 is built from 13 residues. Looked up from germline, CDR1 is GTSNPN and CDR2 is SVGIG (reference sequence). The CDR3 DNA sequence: TGTGCCTGGGCGGGGGGTGGCAATCAGCCCCAGCATTTT. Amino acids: CAWAGGGNQPQHF.

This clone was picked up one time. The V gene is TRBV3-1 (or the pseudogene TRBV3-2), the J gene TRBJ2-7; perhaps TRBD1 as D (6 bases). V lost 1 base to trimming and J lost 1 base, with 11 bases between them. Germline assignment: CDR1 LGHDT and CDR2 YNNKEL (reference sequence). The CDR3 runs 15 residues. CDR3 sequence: CASSQAGTTSYEQYF. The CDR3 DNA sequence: TGTGCCAGCAGCCAAGCCGGGACAACGTCCTACGAGCAGTACTTC.

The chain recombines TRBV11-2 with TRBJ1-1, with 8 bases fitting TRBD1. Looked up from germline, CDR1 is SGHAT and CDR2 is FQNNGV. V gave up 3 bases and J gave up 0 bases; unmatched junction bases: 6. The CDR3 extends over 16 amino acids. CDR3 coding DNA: TGTGCCAGCAGCTTGGGGACAGGCCTTATGAACACTGAAGCTTTCTTT. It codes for CASSLGTGLMNTEAFF.

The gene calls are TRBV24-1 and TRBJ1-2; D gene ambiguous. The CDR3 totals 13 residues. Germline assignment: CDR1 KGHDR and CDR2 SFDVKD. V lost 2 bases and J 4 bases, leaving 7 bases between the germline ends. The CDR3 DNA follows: TGTGCCACCAGTGATTCCATCAGCTATGGCTACACCTTC. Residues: CATSDSISYGYTF.

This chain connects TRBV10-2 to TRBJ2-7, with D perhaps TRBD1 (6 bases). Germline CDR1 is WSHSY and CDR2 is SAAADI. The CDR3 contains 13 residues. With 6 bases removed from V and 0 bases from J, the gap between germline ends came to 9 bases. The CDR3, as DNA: TGCGCCAGCAGCAGGGGTCACTCCTACGAGCAGTACTTC. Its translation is CASSRGHSYEQYF.

CDR3 nucleotides: TGTGCCAGCAGCTTGGGCGGGAGCACCTACGAGCAGTACTTC. Protein: CASSLGGSTYEQYF. The rearrangement uses TRBV5-6 and TRBJ2-7; the match to TRBD2 covers 7 bases. Unmatched junction bases numbered 2, after V lost 0 bases and J lost 2 bases. Germline loops: CDR1 SGHDT, CDR2 YYEEEE. The length of the CDR3 is 14 residues.

CDR3 residues: CASSADSNSPLHF. The CDR3 nucleotides are TGTGCCAGCAGCGCGGACAGTAATTCACCCCTCCACTTT. V usage is TRBV9 and J usage is TRBJ1-6, with D perhaps matching TRBD1 (6 bases). This CDR3 is built from 13 residues. Germline CDR1 is SGDLS and CDR2 is YYNGEE. The V end lost 3 bases, the J end lost 6 bases, and 7 bases lay between the germline ends.

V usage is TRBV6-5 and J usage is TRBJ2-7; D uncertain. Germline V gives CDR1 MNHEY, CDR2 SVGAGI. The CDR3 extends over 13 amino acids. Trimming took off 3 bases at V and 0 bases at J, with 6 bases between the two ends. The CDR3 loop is CASSYHGSYEQYF. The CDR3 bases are TGTGCCAGCAGTTATCACGGCTCCTACGAGCAGTACTTC.

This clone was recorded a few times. The CDR3 sequence: CASSYASESEAFF. The CDR3 DNA reads TGTGCCAGCAGTTACGCATCGGAGAGTGAAGCTTTCTTT. The chain links TRBV6-5 to TRBJ1-1; D not certain. Per germline, CDR1 MNHEY and CDR2 SVGAGI. CDR3 length: 13 residues. The V end lost 2 bases, the J end lost 7 bases, and 11 bases lay between the germline ends.

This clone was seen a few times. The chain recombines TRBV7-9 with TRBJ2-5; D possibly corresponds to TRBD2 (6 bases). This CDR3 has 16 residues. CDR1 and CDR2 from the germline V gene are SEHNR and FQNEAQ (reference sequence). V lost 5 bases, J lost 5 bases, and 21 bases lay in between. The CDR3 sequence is CASSLRGAGAGETQYF. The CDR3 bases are TGTGCCAGCAGCCTCCGAGGAGCGGGCGCGGGGGAGACCCAGTACTTC.

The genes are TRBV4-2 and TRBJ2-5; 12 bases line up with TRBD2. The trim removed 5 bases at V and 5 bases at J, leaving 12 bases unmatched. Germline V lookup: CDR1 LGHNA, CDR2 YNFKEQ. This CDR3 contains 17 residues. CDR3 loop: CASSSLSSGGARETQYF. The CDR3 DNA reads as TGTGCCAGCAGCTCACTTTCTAGCGGGGGGGCGAGGGAGACCCAGTACTTC.

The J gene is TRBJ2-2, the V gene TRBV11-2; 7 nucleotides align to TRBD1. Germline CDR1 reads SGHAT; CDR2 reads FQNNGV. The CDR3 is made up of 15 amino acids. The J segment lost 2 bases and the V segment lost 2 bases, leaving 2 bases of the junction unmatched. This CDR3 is CASSLRQGNTGELFF. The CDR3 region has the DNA TGTGCCAGCAGCTTAAGACAGGGAAACACCGGGGAGCTGTTTTTT.

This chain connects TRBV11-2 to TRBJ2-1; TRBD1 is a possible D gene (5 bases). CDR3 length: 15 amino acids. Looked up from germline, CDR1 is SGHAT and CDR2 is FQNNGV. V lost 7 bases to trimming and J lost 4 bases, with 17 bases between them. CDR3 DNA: TGTGCCAGCACCGTTACAACAGGTACATACAATGAGCAGTTCTTC. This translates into CASTVTTGTYNEQFF.

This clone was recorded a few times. Here the CDR3 DNA reads TGTGCCAGCAGCTTTAGACAGAACACTGAAGCTTTCTTT. It translates to CASSFRQNTEAFF. The V and J genes are TRBV7-9 and TRBJ1-1; D unclear. With 3 bases removed from V and 1 base from J, the gap between germline ends came to 6 bases. Germline loops: CDR1 SEHNR, CDR2 FQNEAQ (reference sequence). The CDR3 has 13 amino acids.

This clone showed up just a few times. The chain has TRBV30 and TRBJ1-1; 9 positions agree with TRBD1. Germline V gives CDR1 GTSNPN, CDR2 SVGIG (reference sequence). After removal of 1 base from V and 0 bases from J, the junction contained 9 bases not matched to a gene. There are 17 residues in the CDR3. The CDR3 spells CAWSASGTGTMNTEAFF. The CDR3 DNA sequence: TGTGCCTGGAGTGCCTCCGGGACAGGGACCATGAACACTGAAGCTTTCTTT.

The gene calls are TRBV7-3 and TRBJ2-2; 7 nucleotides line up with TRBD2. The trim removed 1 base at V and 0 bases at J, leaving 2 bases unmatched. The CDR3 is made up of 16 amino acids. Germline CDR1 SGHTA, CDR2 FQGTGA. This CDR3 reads CASSLIAGANTGELFF. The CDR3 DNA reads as TGTGCCAGCAGCTTAATCGCGGGGGCGAACACCGGGGAGCTGTTTTTT.

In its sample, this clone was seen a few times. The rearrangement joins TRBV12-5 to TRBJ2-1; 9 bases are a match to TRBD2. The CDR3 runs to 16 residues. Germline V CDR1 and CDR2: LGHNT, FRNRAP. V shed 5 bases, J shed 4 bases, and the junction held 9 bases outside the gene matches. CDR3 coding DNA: TGTGCTAGTGGTCCCCATGGGCGGGGGGGATACAATGAGCAGTTCTTC. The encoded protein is CASGPHGRGGYNEQFF.